This entry concerns a single T cell receptor beta chain. Trimming took 4 bases from V and 5 from J, leaving 15 bases between them. The CDR3 contains 14 residues. Germline V gives CDR1 SGHRS, CDR2 YFSETQ. PCR involved 60 Vbeta and 13 Jbeta primers. The assay was immunoSEQ multiplex PCR, and TCRdb's table has in-frame clones only and misses some. The table records 35,000 to 40,000 clones, roughly nine tenths of them present only once. The data originate from a study of cytomegalovirus exposure and HLA in healthy donors. Overall study: A prior study identified 120 million or so unique TCR beta sequences from about 180 million T cells.

Sequencing was carried out using PBMCs. This clonotype was sampled from a woman under 30 in good health and CMV-seronegative. The chain is built from TRBV5-1 and TRBJ1-1, with a tentative D call TRBD1 (6 bases). The CDR3 nucleotides are TGCGCCAGCAGCGGAGCCCGCCAGGGGACTGAAGCTTTCTTT. This codes for CASSGARQGTEAFF. The full variable domain, in which reference TRBV5-1 and TRBJ1-1 provide the parts outside the CDR3, is KAGVTQTPRYLIKTRGQQVTLSCSPISGHRSVSWYQQTPGQGLQFLFEYFSETQRNKGNFPGRFSGRQFSNSRSEMNVSTLELGDSALYLCASSGARQGTEAFFGQGTRLTVV.